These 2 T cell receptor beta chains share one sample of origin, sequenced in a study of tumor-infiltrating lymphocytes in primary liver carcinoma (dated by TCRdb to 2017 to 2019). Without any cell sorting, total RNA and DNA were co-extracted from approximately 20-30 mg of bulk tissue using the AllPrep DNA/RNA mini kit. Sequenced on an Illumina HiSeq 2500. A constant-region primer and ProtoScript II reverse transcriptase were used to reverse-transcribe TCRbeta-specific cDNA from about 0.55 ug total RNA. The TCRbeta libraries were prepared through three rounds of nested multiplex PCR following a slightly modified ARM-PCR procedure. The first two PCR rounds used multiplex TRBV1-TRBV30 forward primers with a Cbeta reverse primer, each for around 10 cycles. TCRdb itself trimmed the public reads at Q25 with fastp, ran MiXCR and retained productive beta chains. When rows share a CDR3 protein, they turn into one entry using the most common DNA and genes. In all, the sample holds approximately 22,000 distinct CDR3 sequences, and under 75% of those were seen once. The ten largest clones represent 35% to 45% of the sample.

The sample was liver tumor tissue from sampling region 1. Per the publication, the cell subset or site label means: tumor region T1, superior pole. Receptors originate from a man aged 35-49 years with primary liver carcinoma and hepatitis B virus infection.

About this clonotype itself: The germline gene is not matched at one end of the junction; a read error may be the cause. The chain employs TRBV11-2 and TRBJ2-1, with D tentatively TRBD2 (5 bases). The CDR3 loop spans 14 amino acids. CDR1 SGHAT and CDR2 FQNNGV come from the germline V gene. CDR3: CVSSLYRLASEQFF. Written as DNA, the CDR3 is TGTGTCAGCAGCTTATATCGGCTAGCTAGTGAGCAGTTCTTC.

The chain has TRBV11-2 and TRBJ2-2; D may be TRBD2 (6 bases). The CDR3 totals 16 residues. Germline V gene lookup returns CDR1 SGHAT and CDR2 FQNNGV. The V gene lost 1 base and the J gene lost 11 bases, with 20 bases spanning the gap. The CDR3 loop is CASSLALGGANTELFF. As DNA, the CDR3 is TGTGCCAGCAGCTTAGCATTAGGAGGGGCGAACACAGAGCTGTTTTTT.